The 20 T cell receptor beta chains in this list originate from one sample, sequenced in a study of CD8 T cells in Susac syndrome. Random hexamers were used to reverse transcribe roughly 0.45 to 1 ug of RNA. From the immunoSEQ multiplex PCR reads, TCRdb called clonotypes with MiXCR, one entry per CDR3 protein. The data contain about 300,000 distinct CDR3 sequences, 65% to 90% of them singletons. The source material was CD8+ T cells from PBMCs. Source of these receptors: a human donor with multiple sclerosis.

The J gene is TRBJ2-1, the V gene TRBV5-1; weak D call: TRBD2 (6 bases). V was trimmed by 0 bases and J by 3 bases, leaving 19 bases between them. This CDR3 comprises 18 residues. Per germline, CDR1 SGHRS and CDR2 YFSETQ. The CDR3 here is CASSLAQLDGGIYNEQFF. CDR3 sequence (DNA): TGCGCCAGCAGCTTGGCCCAGCTGGACGGCGGGATCTACAATGAGCAGTTCTTC.

This sequence joins TRBV6-5 and TRBJ2-5; possibly TRBD2 for D (7 bases). Trimming took 6 bases from V and 5 from J, leaving 16 bases between them. CDR1 and CDR2 from the germline V gene are MNHEY and SVGAGI. This CDR3 is 14 amino acids long. CDR3: CASSSEGGLETQYF. The CDR3 DNA sequence: TGTGCCAGCAGCTCCGAGGGGGGGTTGGAGACCCAGTACTTC.

The rearrangement links TRBV27 to TRBJ2-1; the D gene is possibly TRBD2 (6 bases). Trimming removed 6 bases from V and 10 bases from J, with 16 bases in between. Germline CDR1 is MNHEY and CDR2 is SMNVEV (reference sequence). The CDR3 is 13 residues long. As DNA, the CDR3 is TGTGCCAGCAGCGGGGACTGGGGATACGAGCAGTTCTTC. Translation: CASSGDWGYEQFF.

The chain employs TRBV7-9 and TRBJ2-1; 13 positions agree with TRBD2. The CDR3 spans 17 residues. V lost 5 bases, J lost 2 bases, and 6 bases stayed unmatched. Germline lookup yields CDR1 SEHNR and CDR2 FQNEAQ (reference sequence). CDR3 DNA: TGTGCCAGCAGCACAAGGACTAGCGGGAGCACCTACAATGAGCAGTTCTTC. It is translated as CASSTRTSGSTYNEQFF.

This CDR3 reads CASSLRGASGNNEQFF. As DNA, the CDR3 is TGTGCCAGCAGTTTAAGGGGGGCTAGCGGGAACAATGAGCAGTTCTTC. The chain links TRBV27 to TRBJ2-1; 9 bases align to TRBD2. Germline V CDR1 and CDR2: MNHEY, SMNVEV (reference sequence). The CDR3 runs to 16 residues. The J segment lost 5 bases and the V segment lost 2 bases, leaving 7 bases of the junction unmatched.

V and J are TRBV28 and TRBJ1-1; no clear D gene. The CDR3 runs to 16 residues. V dropped 6 bases and J dropped 0 bases, with 17 bases sitting between them. Germline V lookup: CDR1 MDHEN, CDR2 SYDVKM. The CDR3 here is CASRTGVGELNTEAFF. In nucleotides, the CDR3 is TGTGCCAGCAGGACCGGGGTCGGGGAACTGAACACTGAAGCTTTCTTT. Supplemented by reference TRBV28 and TRBJ1-1, the full variable domain reads DVKVTQSSRYLVKRTGEKVFLECVQDMDHENMFWYRQDPGLGLRLIYFSYDVKMKEKGDIPEGYSVSREKKERFSLILESASTNQTSMYLCASRTGVGELNTEAFFGQGTRLTVV.

This clonotype was recorded once. This chain joins TRBV6-9 and TRBJ2-7; 9 bases fit TRBD2. The CDR3 is 14 residues long. V shed 7 bases and J 4 bases; nucleotides not matched to a gene: 8. The germline gives CDR1 MNHGY, CDR2 SVAAGI. The CDR3 DNA follows: TGTGCCAGCACGTCACGTAGCGGGAGTTACGAGCAGTACTTC. It encodes CASTSRSGSYEQYF.

The chain joins TRBV5-1 to TRBJ2-3, with D tentatively TRBD1 (6 bases). The V end was cut by 4 bases, the J end by 1 base, with 13 bases between. The CDR3 spans 15 residues. Germline V lookup: CDR1 SGHRS, CDR2 YFSETQ. The CDR3 spells CASSAAGARTDTQYF. CDR3 bases: TGCGCCAGCAGCGCCGCAGGGGCTCGCACAGATACGCAGTATTTT.

V and J are TRBV7-8 and TRBJ2-1; TRBD2 might be the D (6 bases). CDR3 length equals 16 residues. Trimming pared 4 bases from V and 4 bases from J, leaving 17 bases between. Germline lookup yields CDR1 SGHVS and CDR2 FQNEAQ. CDR3 coding DNA: TGTGCCAGCAGCTCCGAGGCGCGGGGCGCTTACAATGAGCAGTTCTTC. Translating gives CASSSEARGAYNEQFF.

This clonotype was counted only a few times. The chain employs TRBV30 and TRBJ2-3, with D unresolved. V lost 2 bases and J lost 1, with 10 bases in between. The germline CDR1 and CDR2 sequences are GTSNPN and SVGIG (reference sequence). The CDR3 sequence is 14 residues long. CDR3 coding DNA: TGTGCCTGGAGTACCGGTACTGGCACAGATACGCAGTATTTT. It translates to CAWSTGTGTDTQYF.

V and J are TRBV5-1 and TRBJ1-1, with no clear D. This CDR3 is built from 14 residues. Germline CDR1 reads SGHRS; CDR2 reads YFSETQ. V lost 0 bases and J 5 bases, leaving 11 bases between the germline ends. CDR3 DNA: TGCGCCAGCAGCTTGGGAGTCGGAGGGACTGAAGCTTTCTTT. Encoded protein: CASSLGVGGTEAFF.

The chain couples TRBV27 to TRBJ2-1; 9 bases map to TRBD2. V was pared by 5 bases and J by 5 bases, with 10 bases of the junction left unmatched. The germline V gene has CDR1 MNHEY and CDR2 SMNVEV (reference sequence). This CDR3 spans 16 amino acids. CDR3 sequence: CASSPGAGLAHNEQFF. CDR3 sequence (DNA): TGTGCCAGCAGTCCCGGGGCGGGACTAGCCCACAATGAGCAGTTCTTC.

The chain has TRBV11-2 and TRBJ2-3, with D tentatively TRBD1 (5 bases). The germline V gene encodes CDR1 SGHAT and CDR2 FQNNGV. This CDR3 has 20 residues. V gave up 2 bases and J gave up 0 bases, with 24 bases separating them. The CDR3 DNA is TGTGCCAGCAGCTTAAACCAGGGATTAATGGGTTCTAGAAGCACAGATACGCAGTATTTT. Translation gives CASSLNQGLMGSRSTDTQYF.

The V gene is TRBV27, the J gene TRBJ2-1, with D unresolved. The CDR3 sequence is 15 residues long. Germline assignment: CDR1 MNHEY and CDR2 SMNVEV (reference sequence). With 2 bases removed from V and 4 bases from J, the gap between germline ends came to 12 bases. CDR3 in amino acids: CASSLGANVYNEQFF. DNA for the CDR3: TGTGCCAGCAGTTTAGGCGCTAACGTGTACAATGAGCAGTTCTTC.

The rearrangement links TRBV4-2 to TRBJ2-7, with D maybe TRBD1 (6 bases). With 3 bases removed from V and 4 bases from J, the gap between germline ends came to 13 bases. This CDR3 has 14 residues. CDR1 and CDR2 from the germline V gene are LGHNA and YNFKEQ. The CDR3 reads CASSHFRDTYEQYF. The CDR3 DNA is TGTGCCAGCAGCCATTTCCGGGACACGTACGAGCAGTACTTC.

The chain joins TRBV6-1 to TRBJ1-4, with 10 bases fitting TRBD1. Germline assignment: CDR1 MNHNS and CDR2 SASEGT. The length of the CDR3 is 15 residues. V gave up 5 bases and J gave up 8 bases; unmatched junction bases: 8. Written as DNA, the CDR3 is TGTGCCAGCAGTTACCTCGGGACAGGGGACGAAAAACTGTTTTTT. Translation: CASSYLGTGDEKLFF.

The chain recombines TRBV11-2 with TRBJ2-4, with TRBD2 matching 15 bases. The CDR3 consists of 21 residues. Per germline, CDR1 SGHAT and CDR2 FQNNGV. The V segment lost 4 bases and the J segment 0 bases; nucleotides outside the gene matches: 13. The CDR3 bases are TGTGCCAGCAGCTCACCCCCCGGGACTAGCGGGAGGTTCCTAGCCAAAAACATTCAGTACTTC. Its protein product is CASSSPPGTSGRFLAKNIQYF. Full variable domain (missing parts from reference TRBV11-2 and TRBJ2-4): EAGVAQSPRYKIIEKRQSVAFWCNPISGHATLYWYQQILGQGPKLLIQFQNNGVVDDSQLPKDRFSAERLKGVDSTLKIQPAKLEDSAVYLCASSSPPGTSGRFLAKNIQYFGAGTRLSVL.

This chain uses TRBV20-1 with TRBJ2-1; 9 nucleotides align to TRBD2. Germline V gene sequence: CDR1 DFQATT, CDR2 SNEGSKA (reference sequence). The CDR3 totals 16 residues. The junction had 9 bases not matched to a gene; V was cut back by 3 bases and J by 3 bases. CDR3 region: CSASETTSGCYNEQFF. CDR3 DNA sequence: TGCAGTGCTAGCGAGACCACTAGCGGGTGCTACAATGAGCAGTTCTTC.

This chain connects TRBV28 to TRBJ2-7; a weak D match, TRBD1 (5 bases). Germline CDR1 and CDR2: MDHEN and SYDVKM. The CDR3 sequence is 15 residues long. V shed 2 bases and J shed 3 bases, with 14 bases lying between them. As DNA, the CDR3 is TGTGCCAGCAGTTTAGACAGTTCATCGATCTACGAGCAGTACTTC. Translating it yields CASSLDSSSIYEQYF. Together with reference TRBV28 and TRBJ2-7, the CDR3 gives the full variable domain: DVKVTQSSRYLVKRTGEKVFLECVQDMDHENMFWYRQDPGLGLRLIYFSYDVKMKEKGDIPEGYSVSREKKERFSLILESASTNQTSMYLCASSLDSSSIYEQYFGPGTRLTVT.

This chain joins TRBV27 and TRBJ1-4, with a possible D match to TRBD1 (6 bases). There are 14 residues in the CDR3. Per the germline V gene, CDR1 is MNHEY and CDR2 is SMNVEV (reference sequence). The germline V and J ends were trimmed by 3 bases and 5 bases, with 10 bases remaining between them. The CDR3 bases are TGTGCCAGCAGTTTTTTTCAGGGGAATGAAAAACTGTTTTTT. Translating gives CASSFFQGNEKLFF.